This TCR beta chain was identified in a study of technical replicates of blood from several donors. CDR1 and CDR2 (germline): MGHDK, SYGVNS. Deletions cut 2 bases from V and 4 bases from J, with 5 bases between. The CDR3 extends over 13 amino acids. TCRdb's copy holds only in-frame clones and misses some; the assay was immunoSEQ multiplex PCR. The sample holds 79,000 or so clones, around 96% seen once. The source is a human donor in good health. This chain connects TRBV25-1 to TRBJ2-2; a weak D match, TRBD1 (5 bases). What was sequenced was T cells isolated from PBMCs. The CDR3 bases are TGTGCCAGCAGTGAAGGGGCCACCGGGGAGCTGTTTTTT. Protein product: CASSEGATGELFF.